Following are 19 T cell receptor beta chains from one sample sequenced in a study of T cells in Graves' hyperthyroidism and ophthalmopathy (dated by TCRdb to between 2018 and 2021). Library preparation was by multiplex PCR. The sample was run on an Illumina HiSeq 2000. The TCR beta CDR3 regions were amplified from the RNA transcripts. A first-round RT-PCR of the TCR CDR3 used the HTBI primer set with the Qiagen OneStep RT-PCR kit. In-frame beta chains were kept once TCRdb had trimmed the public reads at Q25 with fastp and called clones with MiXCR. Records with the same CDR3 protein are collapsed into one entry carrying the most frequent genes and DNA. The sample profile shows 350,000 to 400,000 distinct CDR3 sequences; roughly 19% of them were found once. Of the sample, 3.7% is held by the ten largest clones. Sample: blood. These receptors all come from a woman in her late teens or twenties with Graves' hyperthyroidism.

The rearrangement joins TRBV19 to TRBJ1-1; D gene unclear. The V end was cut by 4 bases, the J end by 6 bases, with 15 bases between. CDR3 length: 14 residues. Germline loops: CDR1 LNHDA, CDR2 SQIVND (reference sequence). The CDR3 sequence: CASSTPENRPEAFF. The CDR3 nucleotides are TGTGCCAGTAGTACCCCGGAGAACCGACCTGAAGCTTTCTTT.

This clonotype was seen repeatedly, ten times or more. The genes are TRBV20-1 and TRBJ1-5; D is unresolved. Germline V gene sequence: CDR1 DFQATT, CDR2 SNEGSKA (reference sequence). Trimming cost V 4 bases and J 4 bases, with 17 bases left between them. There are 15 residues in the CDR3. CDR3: CSATQTGSVNQPQHF. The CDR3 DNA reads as TGCAGTGCTACTCAAACCGGGTCCGTTAATCAGCCCCAGCATTTT.

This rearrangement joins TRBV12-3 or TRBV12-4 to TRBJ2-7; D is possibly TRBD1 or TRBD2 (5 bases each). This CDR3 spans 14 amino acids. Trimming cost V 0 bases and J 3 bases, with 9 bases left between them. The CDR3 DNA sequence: TGTGCCAGCAGTTTAGCCTGGGGGTACTACGAGCAGTACTTC. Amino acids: CASSLAWGYYEQYF.

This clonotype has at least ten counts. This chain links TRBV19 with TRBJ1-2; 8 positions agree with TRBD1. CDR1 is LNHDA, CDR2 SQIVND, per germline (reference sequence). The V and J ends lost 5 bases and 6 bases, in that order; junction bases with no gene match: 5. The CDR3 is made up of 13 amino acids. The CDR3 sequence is CASSQNRGDGYTF. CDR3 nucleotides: TGTGCCAGTAGTCAAAACAGGGGGGATGGCTACACCTTC.

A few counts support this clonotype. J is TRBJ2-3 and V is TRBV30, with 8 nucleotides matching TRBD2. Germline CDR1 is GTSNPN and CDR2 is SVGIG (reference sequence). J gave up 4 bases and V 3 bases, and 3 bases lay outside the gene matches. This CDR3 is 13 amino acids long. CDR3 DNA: TGTGCCTGGAGCGGGGGGGCCCCAGATACGCAGTATTTT. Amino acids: CAWSGGAPDTQYF.

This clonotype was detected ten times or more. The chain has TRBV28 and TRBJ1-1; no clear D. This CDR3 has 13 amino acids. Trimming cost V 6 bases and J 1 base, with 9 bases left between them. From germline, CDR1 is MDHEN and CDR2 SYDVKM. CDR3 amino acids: CASRINPNTEAFF. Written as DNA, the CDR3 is TGTGCCAGCAGGATAAACCCGAACACTGAAGCTTTCTTT.

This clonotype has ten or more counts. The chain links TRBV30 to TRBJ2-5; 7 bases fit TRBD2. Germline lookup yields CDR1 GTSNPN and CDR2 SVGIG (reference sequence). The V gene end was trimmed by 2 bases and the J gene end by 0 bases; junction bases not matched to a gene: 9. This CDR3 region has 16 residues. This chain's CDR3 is CAWSLGRGLDQETQYF. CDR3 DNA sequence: TGTGCCTGGAGTCTGGGGAGGGGATTGGACCAAGAGACCCAGTACTTC.

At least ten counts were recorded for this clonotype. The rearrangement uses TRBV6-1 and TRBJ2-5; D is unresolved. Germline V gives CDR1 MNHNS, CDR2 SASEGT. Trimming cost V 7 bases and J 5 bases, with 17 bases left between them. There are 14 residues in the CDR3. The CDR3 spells CASTPDAARETQYF. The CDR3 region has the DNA TGTGCCAGCACCCCCGACGCGGCCAGGGAGACCCAGTACTTC.

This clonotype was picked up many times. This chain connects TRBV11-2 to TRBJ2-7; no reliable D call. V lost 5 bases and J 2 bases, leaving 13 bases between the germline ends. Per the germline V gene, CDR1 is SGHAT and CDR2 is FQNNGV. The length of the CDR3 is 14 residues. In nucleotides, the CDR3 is TGTGCCAGCAGCCCCCGGTACGGAACCTACGAGCAGTACTTC. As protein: CASSPRYGTYEQYF.

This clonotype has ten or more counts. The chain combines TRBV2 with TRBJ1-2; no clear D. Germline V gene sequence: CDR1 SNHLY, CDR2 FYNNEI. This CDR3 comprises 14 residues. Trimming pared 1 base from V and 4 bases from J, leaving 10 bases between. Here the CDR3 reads CASSEGRRTYGYTF. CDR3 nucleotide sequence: TGTGCCAGCAGTGAAGGAAGACGGACCTATGGCTACACCTTC.

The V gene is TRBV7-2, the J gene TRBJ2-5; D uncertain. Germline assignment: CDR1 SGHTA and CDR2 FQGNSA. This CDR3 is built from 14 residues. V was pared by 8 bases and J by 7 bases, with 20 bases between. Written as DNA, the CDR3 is TGTGCCAGCTGCCGAGACTCCGCCTTTGGGACCCAGTACTTC. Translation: CASCRDSAFGTQYF.

CDR3 in DNA: TGCGCCAGCAGCTCGTACTCCGTCCTAGCGGGGACCTACGAGCAGTACTTC. Its protein product is CASSSYSVLAGTYEQYF. The V and J genes are TRBV5-1 and TRBJ2-7; 9 nucleotides match TRBD2. CDR3 length: 17 amino acids. The junction had 12 bases not matched to a gene; V was cut back by 3 bases and J by 2 bases. Germline CDR1 and CDR2: SGHRS and YFSETQ. Looking up the rest from reference TRBV5-1 and TRBJ2-7 gives the full variable domain: KAGVTQTPRYLIKTRGQQVTLSCSPISGHRSVSWYQQTPGQGLQFLFEYFSETQRNKGNFPGRFSGRQFSNSRSEMNVSTLELGDSALYLCASSSYSVLAGTYEQYFGPGTRLTVT.

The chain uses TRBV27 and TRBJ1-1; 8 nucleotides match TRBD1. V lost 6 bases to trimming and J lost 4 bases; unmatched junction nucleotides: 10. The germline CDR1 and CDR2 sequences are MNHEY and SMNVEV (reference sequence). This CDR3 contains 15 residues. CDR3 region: CASSSGTGLFTEAFF. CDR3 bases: TGTGCCAGCAGCTCCGGGACAGGTCTCTTCACTGAAGCTTTCTTT.

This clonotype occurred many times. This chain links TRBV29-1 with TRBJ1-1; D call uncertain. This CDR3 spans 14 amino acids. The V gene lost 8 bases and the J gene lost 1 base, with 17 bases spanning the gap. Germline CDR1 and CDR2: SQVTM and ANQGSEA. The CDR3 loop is CSFRPSPENTEAFF. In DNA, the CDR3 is TGCAGCTTCCGGCCATCCCCCGAGAACACTGAAGCTTTCTTT.

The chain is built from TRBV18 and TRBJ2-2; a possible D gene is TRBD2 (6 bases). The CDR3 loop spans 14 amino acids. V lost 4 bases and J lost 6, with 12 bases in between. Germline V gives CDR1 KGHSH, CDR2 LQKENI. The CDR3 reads CASSRAGGAGELFF. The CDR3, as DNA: TGTGCCAGCTCACGCGCCGGAGGGGCCGGGGAGCTGTTTTTT.

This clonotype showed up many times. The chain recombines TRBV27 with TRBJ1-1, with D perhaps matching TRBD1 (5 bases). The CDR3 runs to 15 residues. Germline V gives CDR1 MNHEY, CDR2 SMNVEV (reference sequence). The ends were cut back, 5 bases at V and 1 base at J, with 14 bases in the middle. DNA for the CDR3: TGTGCCAGCAGTCCGCCCGGGACGGAGAACACTGAAGCTTTCTTT. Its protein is CASSPPGTENTEAFF.

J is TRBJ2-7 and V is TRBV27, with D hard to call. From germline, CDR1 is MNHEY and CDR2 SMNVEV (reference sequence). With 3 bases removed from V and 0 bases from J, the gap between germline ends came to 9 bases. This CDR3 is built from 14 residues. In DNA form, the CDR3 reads TGTGCCAGCAGTTTGTCCGAAATCTCCTACGAGCAGTACTTC. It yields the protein CASSLSEISYEQYF.

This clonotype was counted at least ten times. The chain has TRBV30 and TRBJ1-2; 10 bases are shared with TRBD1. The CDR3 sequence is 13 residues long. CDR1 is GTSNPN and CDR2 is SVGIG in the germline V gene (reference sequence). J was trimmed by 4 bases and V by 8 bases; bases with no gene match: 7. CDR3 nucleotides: TGTGCCCGATCGACAGGGGGCTCCTATGGCTACACCTTC. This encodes CARSTGGSYGYTF.

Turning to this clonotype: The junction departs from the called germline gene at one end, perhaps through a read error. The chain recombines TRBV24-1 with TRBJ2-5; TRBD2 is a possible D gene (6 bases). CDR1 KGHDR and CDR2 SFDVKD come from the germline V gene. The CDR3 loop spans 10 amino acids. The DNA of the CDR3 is TGTGCCACCGGAACGGGACTCCTACACTTC. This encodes CATGTGLLHF.